This TCR beta chain was sequenced during a study of T cell responses to AZD1222 COVID-19 vaccine (dated by TCRdb to about 2021). A note on the overall study: A total of just over 230 trial participants underwent TCR sequencing, of whom 207 received two doses of AZD1222 and some 26 received two doses of the MenACWY control vaccine. Trial participants were enrolled by age into subgroups of 18-55, 56-69 and 70-plus years, and around 150, 28 and 57 TCR-sequenced participants, respectively, were included in these subgroups.

CDR1 SGHRS and CDR2 YFSETQ were looked up in the germline V gene. V sheds 3 bases and J sheds 5 bases, leaving 19 bases between their ends. From the cysteine through the phenylalanine, the CDR3 covers 16 amino acids. Only the CDR3 DNA is retained, 48 bases long and in frame from the first base. The CDR3 regions of human TCRbeta chains were analyzed by immunosequencing. The study's own analysis went as follows. TCRs in the repertoires were matched against a reference library of SARS-CoV-2-specific TCRs that had been generated with the MIRA antigen-specificity platform. Breadth was defined as the fraction of unique TCRs that were SARS-CoV-2-associated. Depth was defined as the fraction of total T cells that were SARS-CoV-2-associated. Using the MIRA data, every spike-specific TCR was mapped to the spike region that the TCR reacted to and assigned to either a CD4 or a CD8 class. Log10-transformed breadth and depth values were compared by one-way ANOVA with Sidak's multiple comparisons tests. TCRdb retrieved this table from immuneACCESS and kept in-frame rearrangements only. Not all clones are present; in checked studies, unresolved V genes account for under half, and no reason is known for the remainder. From that table come the V and J calls and clone size; the DNA was used to work out D and trimming. In all, the sample holds approximately 150,000 clones, and 88% of those were seen once. The top ten hold 5.4% of the sample.

Results and caveats for the whole study, not just this receptor: In the small 56-69-year group, the increase in depth fell short of significance, most likely because of low power. No day 14 peak-response samples were available, so repertoires were characterized only after the peak T cell response. Vaccine-associated CD4 TCRs spanned the whole spike protein, with dominant responses in regions 160-218 and 743-854. Participants were mostly white British, with more females than males. The authors suggested clonal diversity may have been underestimated. Nearly half of unique spike-specific TCRs reportedly recognized epitopes outside regions mutated in the B.1.351 and B.1.1.7 variants. Spike-specific TCR breadth and depth rose significantly after two AZD1222 doses compared with day 0 and with MenACWY recipients. Conclusions about previously exposed vaccinees are limited, since just five or six AZD1222 recipients were seropositive for SARS-CoV-2 at baseline.

This clone was seen a few times. What antigen it recognizes has not been identified. One base away there is no much larger clone; base qualities are not given. The time point label for this specimen denotes: about 28 days (+/-7) after the second vaccine dose. In light of the paper, this sample's treatment or condition label describes: meningococcal conjugate vaccine given as trial control. The vaccinee samples were drawn from two UK trials, COV001 and COV002, one of which was a single-blind randomized controlled phase 2/3 trial testing AZD1222 (ChAdOx1 nCoV-19) in healthy adults. Trial participant PBMC samples were collected at day 0 and day 28 after the second dose for TCRbeta chain sequencing.

Recombination connected TRBV5-1 to TRBJ2-3; perhaps TRBD1 is the D gene, with 6 bases matching. The sequencing used peripheral blood, collected 28 days after the second dose of the MenACWY control vaccine. The clonotype comes from an adult who received the MenACWY meningococcal vaccine as a control. The CDR3 region reads CASSWGVGARGDTQYF. The DNA is as follows: TGCGCCAGCAGCTGGGGTGTGGGGGCCCGGGGAGATACGCAGTATTTT.